The 30 T cell receptor beta chains listed next were all sequenced from one sample in a study of T cells in Graves' hyperthyroidism and ophthalmopathy. Template material for amplifying TCR beta CDR3 regions consisted of RNA transcripts. RT-PCR in the first round (using the HTBI primer set) targeted the TCR CDR3. TCRdb ran MiXCR on the multiplex PCR reads and lists one entry per CDR3 protein. The sample holds about 690,000 distinct CDR3 sequences; around 15% are singletons and the top ten take around 15%. The sequenced material came from blood. These receptors all stem from a man aged 45-60 years with Graves' hyperthyroidism.

This clonotype was detected many times. The gene calls are TRBV7-9 and TRBJ1-1, with 8 bases identical to TRBD1. In germline, CDR1 is SEHNR, CDR2 FQNEAQ (reference sequence). The CDR3 runs 15 residues. Trimming took 5 bases from V and 7 from J; bases not matched to a gene: 12. CDR3 sequence: CASSNTGGIGDEAFF. CDR3 DNA sequence: TGTGCCAGCAGCAATACAGGGGGTATCGGCGATGAAGCTTTCTTT.

This clonotype was detected a few times. The CDR3 spells CASSREREVRDTQYF. Here the CDR3 DNA reads TGCGCCAGCAGCCGGGAGCGGGAGGTGAGGGATACGCAGTATTTT. The chain is built from TRBV5-1 and TRBJ2-3; 9 nucleotides match TRBD2. Trimming removed 4 bases from V and 6 bases from J; junction bases left unmatched: 9. The CDR3 is made up of 15 amino acids. Germline CDR1 SGHRS, CDR2 YFSETQ.

This clonotype appeared many times. The rearrangement links TRBV19 to TRBJ1-2; 9 bases agree with TRBD1. V was clipped by 4 bases and J by 3 bases; unmatched bases: 3. Germline V gene lookup returns CDR1 LNHDA and CDR2 SQIVND (reference sequence). CDR3 length: 14 residues. The CDR3 DNA reads TGTGCCAGTAGTACGGACAGGGGCTACTATGGCTACACCTTC. Translation: CASSTDRGYYGYTF.

This clonotype has more than one count but fewer than ten. The CDR3 protein is CASIKLSGLRGSYNEQFF. As DNA, the CDR3 is TGTGCCAGCATCAAGTTATCGGGACTGAGGGGCTCCTACAATGAGCAGTTCTTC. The chain has TRBV28 and TRBJ2-1, with D perhaps TRBD2 (6 bases). Germline lookup yields CDR1 MDHEN and CDR2 SYDVKM. V shed 7 bases and J shed 0 bases, with 22 bases lying between them. CDR3 length: 18 amino acids.

Points on this clonotype: A much larger clonotype is one base distant, so this may be a read error. The chain combines TRBV20-1 with TRBJ2-1; D gene ambiguous. Germline assignment: CDR1 DFQATT and CDR2 SNEGSKA (reference sequence). CDR3 size: 15 residues. The CDR3 sequence is CSARDIQVPYSEQFF. In DNA form, the CDR3 reads TGCAGTGCTAGAGATATCCAAGTCCCCTACAGTGAGCAGTTCTTC.

Many counts were recorded for this clonotype. This chain joins TRBV12-3 or TRBV12-4 and TRBJ1-2; a possible D gene is TRBD1 (6 bases). Between the trimmed V and J ends, which lost 3 bases and 7 bases, there was a span of 12 bases. The CDR3 spans 13 residues. CDR3 DNA: TGTGCCAGCAGTTTTACTACAGGGTCTGGCTACACCTTC. This gives the protein CASSFTTGSGYTF.

The chain couples TRBV29-1 to TRBJ1-6; no definite D call. Germline CDR1 SQVTM, CDR2 ANQGSEA. The CDR3 is 12 residues long. The CDR3 reads CIGSSYNSPLHF. The CDR3, as DNA: TGCATAGGGAGCTCCTATAATTCACCCCTCCACTTT. Together with reference TRBV29-1 and TRBJ1-6, the CDR3 gives the full variable domain: SAVISQKPSRDICQRGTSLTIQCQVDSQVTMMFWYRQQPGQSLTLIATANQGSEATYESGFVIDKFPISRPNLTFSTLTVSNMSPEDSSIYLCIGSSYNSPLHFGNGTRLTVT.

This clonotype was counted ten times or more. The gene calls are TRBV2 and TRBJ2-5, with TRBD1 as a possible D gene (6 bases). V lost 7 bases and J lost 0, with 15 bases in between. CDR1 and CDR2 (germline): SNHLY, FYNNEI. The CDR3 sequence is 15 residues long. This chain's CDR3 is CASTIDRQYQETQYF. CDR3 nucleotide sequence: TGTGCCAGCACTATAGACAGGCAGTACCAAGAGACCCAGTACTTC.

CDR3 sequence: CASSVAPGGRYYNEQFF. CDR3 coding DNA: TGTGCCAGCAGCGTAGCTCCAGGCGGACGATATTACAATGAGCAGTTCTTC. The chain has TRBV9 and TRBJ2-1; D not resolved. Germline CDR1 is SGDLS and CDR2 is YYNGEE. V lost 0 bases and J 4 bases, leaving 17 bases between the germline ends. This CDR3 is 17 amino acids long.

This clonotype was recorded many times. This sequence joins TRBV20-1 and TRBJ1-2; D may be TRBD1 (5 bases). V was shortened by 6 bases and J by 3 bases, with 11 bases between the two germline ends. The CDR3 runs 12 residues. CDR1 is DFQATT, CDR2 SNEGSKA, per germline (reference sequence). CDR3 nucleotide sequence: TGCAGTGCCGGGGCTGCACACTATGGCTACACCTTC. Translated: CSAGAAHYGYTF.

This clonotype was seen a handful of times. The chain has TRBV30 and TRBJ2-3; the D gene is possibly TRBD1 (5 bases). The CDR3 is 14 residues long. V lost 3 bases and J lost 5, with 15 bases in between. Germline V CDR1 and CDR2: GTSNPN, SVGIG (reference sequence). The CDR3 DNA reads TGTGCCTGGAGAGACCGGGTAAGGGGAGATACGCAGTATTTT. As protein: CAWRDRVRGDTQYF. The whole variable domain, remainder taken from reference TRBV30 and TRBJ2-3, is SQTIHQWPATLVQPVGSPLSLECTVEGTSNPNLYWYRQAAGRGLQLLFYSVGIGQISSEVPQNLSASRPQDRQFILSSKKLLLSDSGFYLCAWRDRVRGDTQYFGPGTRLTVL.

This clonotype was picked up a small number of times. V and J are TRBV29-1 and TRBJ1-1; D unclear. V was shortened by 6 bases and J by 1 base, with 6 bases between the two germline ends. The germline gives CDR1 SQVTM, CDR2 ANQGSEA. CDR3 size: 11 residues. The CDR3 DNA follows: TGCAGCGTAGCGAGGAACACTGAAGCTTTCTTT. Translation gives CSVARNTEAFF.

This clonotype was counted at least ten times. V usage is TRBV28 and J usage is TRBJ2-1, with 8 bases matching TRBD2. The trim removed 11 bases at V and 4 bases at J, leaving 10 bases unmatched. Germline V CDR1 and CDR2: MDHEN, SYDVKM. There are 14 residues in the CDR3. The CDR3 DNA is TGTGCCGTCCAGGGTGAGCGGGAGTACAATGAGCAGTTCTTC. This translates into CAVQGEREYNEQFF.

This clonotype was seen more than once but under ten times. V usage is TRBV5-1 and J usage is TRBJ2-1, with 10 bases fitting TRBD1. Losses at the gene ends were 4 bases for V and 2 bases for J; bases not matched to a gene: 6. CDR3 size: 16 residues. The germline V gene has CDR1 SGHRS and CDR2 YFSETQ. CDR3 coding DNA: TGCGCCAGCAGCACTGGGACAGGGGCCGCCTACAATGAGCAGTTCTTC. It codes for CASSTGTGAAYNEQFF.

This clonotype has ten or more counts. The CDR3 region is CASTLGGAVYGYTF. For the CDR3, the DNA is TGTGCCAGCACCCTAGGGGGGGCAGTCTATGGCTACACCTTC. The chain is built from TRBV28 and TRBJ1-2; D is perhaps TRBD1 (6 bases). The germline gives CDR1 MDHEN, CDR2 SYDVKM. V was cut by 7 bases and J by 4 bases, with 16 bases left in between. The CDR3 runs to 14 residues.

This clonotype came up a few times. The chain joins TRBV9 to TRBJ2-3; D possibly corresponds to TRBD2 (6 bases). Germline V gene data show CDR1 as SGDLS and CDR2 as YYNGEE. V lost 3 bases and J lost 1, with 18 bases in between. This CDR3 has 17 residues. The CDR3 is CASSEEIADPRTDTQYF. The CDR3 DNA is TGTGCCAGCAGCGAGGAGATAGCGGACCCGCGCACAGATACGCAGTATTTT.

This clonotype was counted a few times. This rearrangement joins TRBV20-1 to TRBJ2-6, with D perhaps matching TRBD1 (6 bases). Trimming cost V 3 bases and J 0 bases, with 18 bases left between them. This CDR3 region has 18 residues. Germline V gene lookup returns CDR1 DFQATT and CDR2 SNEGSKA (reference sequence). The CDR3 sequence: CSARVQGPLTSGANVLTF. The CDR3 coding sequence is TGCAGTGCTAGGGTTCAGGGGCCACTTACCTCTGGGGCCAACGTCCTGACTTTC.

This clonotype has at least ten counts. This chain links TRBV2 with TRBJ2-3; D perhaps matches TRBD1 (6 bases). The CDR3 has 15 amino acids. CDR1 is SNHLY and CDR2 is FYNNEI in the germline V gene. Deletions cut 8 bases from V and 3 bases from J, with 18 bases between. CDR3 DNA: TGTGCCAGCTTAGGGACACGGAAAGAGACAGATACGCAGTATTTT. The encoded protein is CASLGTRKETDTQYF. Looking up the rest from reference TRBV2 and TRBJ2-3 gives the full variable domain: EPEVTQTPSHQVTQMGQEVILRCVPISNHLYFYWYRQILGQKVEFLVSFYNNEISEKSEIFDDQFSVERPDGSNFTLKIRSTKLEDSAMYFCASLGTRKETDTQYFGPGTRLTVL.

This clonotype has ten or more counts. The chain is built from TRBV2 and TRBJ2-3; D not certain. CDR1 and CDR2 (germline): SNHLY, FYNNEI. The length of the CDR3 is 14 residues. Trimming took off 4 bases at V and 0 bases at J, with 8 bases between the two ends. CDR3 coding DNA: TGTGCCAGCAGTGTTCTGGAAAGCACAGATACGCAGTATTTT. Translated: CASSVLESTDTQYF.

This clonotype was found many times. V and J are TRBV7-9 and TRBJ2-5; 11 bases line up with TRBD1. The germline CDR1 and CDR2 sequences are SEHNR and FQNEAQ (reference sequence). CDR3 length: 16 amino acids. The V gene end was trimmed by 5 bases and the J gene end by 6 bases; junction bases not matched to a gene: 11. The CDR3 loop is CASSPRTGGPPQTQYF. The CDR3 DNA reads as TGTGCCAGCAGCCCGCGGACAGGGGGCCCCCCGCAGACCCAGTACTTC.

This clonotype was detected ten times or more. V gene TRBV5-1 combines with J gene TRBJ2-7, with 13 bases matching TRBD2. The CDR3 loop spans 16 amino acids. CDR1 and CDR2 (germline): SGHRS, YFSETQ. V was pared by 4 bases and J by 2 bases, with 6 bases of the junction left unmatched. The CDR3, as DNA: TGCGCCAGCAGCGATGGACTAGCGGGAGAACCCTACGAGCAGTACTTC. Residues: CASSDGLAGEPYEQYF.

In this sample, this clonotype turned up a few times. The chain is built from TRBV29-1 and TRBJ2-3; D might be TRBD1 (6 bases). Trimming left V 3 bases short and J 5 bases short, with 18 bases between. The CDR3 totals 15 residues. The germline gives CDR1 SQVTM, CDR2 ANQGSEA. The CDR3 here is CSVDTKGDHRDTQYF. CDR3 DNA: TGCAGCGTTGATACGAAGGGGGATCACAGAGATACGCAGTATTTT.

The chain has TRBV11-1 and TRBJ2-1; TRBD2 matches at 14 bases. The CDR3 sequence is 17 residues long. After removal of 7 bases from V and 7 bases from J, the junction contained 12 bases not matched to a gene. Germline-derived CDR1 and CDR2 are SGHAT and FQDESV (reference sequence). Here the CDR3 reads CASMYGTSGRGKNEQFF. CDR3 DNA: TGTGCCAGCATGTACGGGACTAGCGGGAGAGGAAAAAATGAGCAGTTCTTC. Combining the CDR3 with reference TRBV11-1 and TRBJ2-1 gives the whole variable domain EAEVAQSPRYKITEKSQAVAFWCDPISGHATLYWYRQILGQGPELLVQFQDESVVDDSQLPKDRFSAERLKGVDSTLKIQPAELGDSAMYLCASMYGTSGRGKNEQFFGPGTRLTVL.

This clonotype was observed a few times. This chain joins TRBV30 and TRBJ2-1, with 9 nucleotides matching TRBD2. The ends lost 5 bases at V and 6 bases at J; junction bases unmatched: 8. The CDR3 length is 14 residues. The V gene's germline CDR1 is GTSNPN and CDR2 SVGIG (reference sequence). CDR3 in DNA: TGTGCCTGGGTCACAGGACTAGCGCCCAATGAGCAGTTCTTC. Translated, it gives CAWVTGLAPNEQFF.

A few counts support this clonotype. The chain combines TRBV6-1 with TRBJ2-2; 8 nucleotides match TRBD1. From germline, CDR1 is MNHNS and CDR2 SASEGT. CDR3 length: 13 amino acids. Trimming cost V 7 bases and J 6 bases; bases outside gene matches: 4. The CDR3: CASTLTGAGELFF. CDR3 coding DNA: TGTGCCAGCACCTTGACAGGGGCCGGGGAGCTGTTTTTT.

V is TRBV4-2 and J is TRBJ1-5, with D unresolved. With 0 bases removed from V and 2 bases from J, the gap between germline ends came to 11 bases. CDR3 length: 16 residues. Per germline, CDR1 LGHNA and CDR2 YNFKEQ. CDR3 in amino acids: CASSQEQGNGNQPQHF. The CDR3 DNA reads TGTGCCAGCAGCCAAGAACAAGGGAATGGCAATCAGCCCCAGCATTTT.

This clonotype has a count of ten or more. The gene calls are TRBV30 and TRBJ2-3, with unresolved D. Germline CDR1 and CDR2: GTSNPN and SVGIG (reference sequence). The CDR3 spans 13 residues. Trimming shortened V by 7 bases and J by 2 bases, and 13 bases separated the two germline ends. The DNA of the CDR3 is TGTGCCTCCTCGGACGGCCACACAGATACGCAGTATTTT. This translates into CASSDGHTDTQYF.

The V call is TRBV12-3 or TRBV12-4, the J call TRBJ2-1, with D possibly TRBD2 on 6 matching bases. The CDR3 extends over 11 amino acids. Trimming removed 5 bases from V and 12 bases from J, with 11 bases in between. The CDR3 protein is CASSLRDLQFF. In nucleotides, the CDR3 is TGTGCCAGCAGTCTTCGGGACTTGCAGTTCTTC.

This clonotype has at least ten counts. The chain recombines TRBV10-3 with TRBJ2-6; 7 bases line up with TRBD1. The germline gives CDR1 ENHRY, CDR2 SYGVKD. Trimming cost V 3 bases and J 2 bases; bases outside gene matches: 13. The CDR3 consists of 19 residues. This CDR3 reads CAISENRGLTGPGANVLTF. The CDR3 coding sequence is TGTGCCATCAGTGAAAACAGGGGCCTCACGGGCCCTGGGGCCAACGTCCTGACTTTC.

This clonotype was counted ten times or more. This chain links TRBV7-2 with TRBJ2-1; 11 nucleotides match TRBD2. The germline V gene encodes CDR1 SGHTA and CDR2 FQGNSA. With V trimmed by 3 bases and J by 7 bases, 2 bases remained unmatched. This CDR3 is 14 amino acids long. The CDR3 sequence: CASSLGLAANEQFF. Here the CDR3 DNA reads TGTGCCAGCAGCTTGGGACTAGCGGCGAATGAGCAGTTCTTC.